The present entry profiles one TCR beta chain with its context. No antigen is known for it. Profiled with immunoSEQ multiplex PCR; TCRdb holds only in-frame clones, not every one. The repertoire holds fewer than 150,000 clones, with around nine tenths as singletons. This entry is derived from a study of graft-versus-host responses after intestinal transplantation. In germline, CDR1 is LNHDA, CDR2 SQIVND (reference sequence). Deletions cut 4 bases from V and 4 bases from J, with 9 bases between. The CDR3 is 13 residues long. The sequencing used unstimulated CD4+ T cells sorted from spleen or lymph node cells, collected before intestinal transplant. The source of this sequence is a human donor who received an intestinal transplant. V usage is TRBV19 and J usage is TRBJ2-3; a weak D match, TRBD2 (7 bases). Here the CDR3 reads CASSRGGPDTQYF. The CDR3 nucleotides read TGTGCCAGTAGTAGGGGGGGCCCAGATACGCAGTATTTT.